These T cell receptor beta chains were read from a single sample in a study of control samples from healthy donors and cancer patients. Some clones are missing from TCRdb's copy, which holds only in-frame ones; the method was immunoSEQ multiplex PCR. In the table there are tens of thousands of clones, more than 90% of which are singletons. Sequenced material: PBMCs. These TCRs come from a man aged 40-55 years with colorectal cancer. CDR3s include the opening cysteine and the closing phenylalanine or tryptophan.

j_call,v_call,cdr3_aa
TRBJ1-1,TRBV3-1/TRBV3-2,CASSQDGAVYTEAFF
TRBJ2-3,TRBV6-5,CASLRRGSSTDTQYF
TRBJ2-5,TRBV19,CASRPDRGETQYF
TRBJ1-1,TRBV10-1,CASSSVGVNTEAFF
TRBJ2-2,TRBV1,CTSSQESTRTEDGELFF
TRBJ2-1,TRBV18,CASSRDRGYNEQFF
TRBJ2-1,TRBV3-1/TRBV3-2,CASSQEWTSGGAGNEQFF
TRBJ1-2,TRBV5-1,CASSSGWYGYTF
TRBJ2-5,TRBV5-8,CASSSGERRLETQYF
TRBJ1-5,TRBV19,CASGGQGGILSNQPQHF
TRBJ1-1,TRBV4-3,CASSQGTGGGNTEAFF
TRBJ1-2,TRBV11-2,CASSLGIAGGYTF
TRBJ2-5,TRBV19,CATAGGAETQYF
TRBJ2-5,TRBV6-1,CASSESKRGIWETQYF
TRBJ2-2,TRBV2,CASRDRNTGELFF
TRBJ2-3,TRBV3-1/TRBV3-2,CASSQGLAGTDTQYF
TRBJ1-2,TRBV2,CASISTGTEILNYGYTF
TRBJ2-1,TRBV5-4,CASSQGQGHEQFF
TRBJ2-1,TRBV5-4,CASTIGGRGDEQFF
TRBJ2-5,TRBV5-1,CASSRRQSSETQYF
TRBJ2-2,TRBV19,CASSIAGATTGELFF
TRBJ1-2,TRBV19,CASSYPNYGYTF
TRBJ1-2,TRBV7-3,CASSSKMTGKGYTF
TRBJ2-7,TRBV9,CASSVKENYEQYF